One sample yielded the 10 T cell receptor beta chains listed below, sequenced in a study of blood T cells in healthy people across ages. Sample-barcoded 5' priming and a J-beta primer mix drove a second PCR of roughly 6 to 12 cycles. MiXCR, applied by TCRdb to the 5' RACE reads, yields one record per CDR3 protein. This table holds hundreds of thousands of distinct CDR3 sequences, roughly 30% found once. Sequences were obtained from blood. Source of these receptors: a woman at least 80 years old in good health.

With respect to this clonotype: Given a much more abundant clone one base away, this may be a read error. CDR3 bases: TGCAGGGCTAGCCCCAACAAGTACGAGCAGTACTTC. Translated, it gives CRASPNKYEQYF. This sequence joins TRBV20-1 and TRBJ2-4; D perhaps matches TRBD2 (5 bases). Judging by the DNA end, TRBJ2-7 fits better; the J call may be wrong. Germline V gene sequence: CDR1 DFQATT, CDR2 SNEGSKA (reference sequence). The CDR3 totals 12 residues.

In its sample, this clonotype was seen many times. The chain is built from TRBV7-2 and TRBJ2-5, with 12 nucleotides matching TRBD1. V shed 5 bases and J 4 bases; nucleotides not matched to a gene: 5. Per germline, CDR1 SGHTA and CDR2 FQGNSA. The CDR3 sequence is 15 residues long. The CDR3 region is CASSPRDRGRETQYF. The CDR3 coding sequence is TGTGCCAGCAGCCCGAGGGACAGGGGGCGAGAGACCCAGTACTTC.

This clonotype has at least ten counts. V and J are TRBV7-2 and TRBJ1-2; 8 nucleotides match TRBD1. The CDR3 length is 16 residues. Trimming took 4 bases from V and 0 from J; bases not matched to a gene: 7. Per germline, CDR1 SGHTA and CDR2 FQGNSA. The chain's CDR3 is CASSSGGLGANYGYTF. The CDR3 DNA follows: TGTGCCAGCAGCTCAGGGGGCCTCGGAGCTAACTATGGCTACACCTTC. The full variable domain, with the rest looked up from reference TRBV7-2 and TRBJ1-2, is GAGVSQSPSNKVTEKGKDVELRCDPISGHTALYWYRQSLGQGLEFLIYFQGNSAPDKSGLPSDRFSAERTGGSVSTLTIQRTQQEDSAVYLCASSSGGLGANYGYTFGSGTRLTVV.

This clonotype has a handful of counts. The genes are TRBV27 and TRBJ2-1; 8 nucleotides line up with TRBD1. Trimming cost V 7 bases and J 7 bases; bases outside gene matches: 12. Per the germline V gene, CDR1 is MNHEY and CDR2 is SMNVEV (reference sequence). This CDR3 spans 15 amino acids. DNA of the CDR3: TGTGCCAGCACCCTCGGACAGGGTGGTACGAATGAGCAGTTCTTC. Its protein is CASTLGQGGTNEQFF.

In regard to this clonotype: A much bigger clone sits one base away, suggesting this may be a read error. It is likely a read error, because the conserved phenylalanine at the end of the CDR3 is missing. The V call is TRBV6-2 or TRBV6-3, the J call TRBJ2-3; 8 bases line up with TRBD2. Trimming removed 6 bases from V and 6 bases from J; junction bases left unmatched: 14. Germline V gene lookup returns CDR1 MNHEY and CDR2 SVGEGT. This CDR3 is 16 amino acids long. The CDR3 DNA reads as TGTGCCAGCAGAGACCTACCGGGACTAGGCGCTGATACGCAGTATTGT. This codes for CASRDLPGLGADTQYC.

This chain connects TRBV24-1 to TRBJ2-3; the match to TRBD2 covers 7 bases. Losses at the gene ends were 7 bases for V and 1 base for J; bases not matched to a gene: 4. Germline V gene data show CDR1 as KGHDR and CDR2 as SFDVKD. The CDR3 is 14 residues long. CDR3 loop: CATRPSGGTDTQYF. The CDR3 coding sequence is TGTGCCACCAGGCCCAGCGGGGGCACAGATACGCAGTATTTT.

Comment on this clonotype: This may be a read error, as it is one base from a much larger clone. The chain uses TRBV20-1 and TRBJ2-5, with D possibly being TRBD1 or TRBD2 (6 bases each). The CDR3 spans 15 residues. Germline values: CDR1 DFQATT, CDR2 SNEGSKA (reference sequence). The V and J ends lost 0 bases and 11 bases respectively, with 22 bases between them. As DNA, the CDR3 is TGCAGTGCTAGAGATGCGGGACAAGGGCCTTATGAGCAGTACTTC. As protein: CSARDAGQGPYEQYF.

Many counts were recorded for this clonotype. This rearrangement joins TRBV7-6 to TRBJ2-5; D call uncertain. Germline CDR1 is SGHVS and CDR2 is FNYEAQ. CDR3 size: 13 residues. V shed 5 bases and J shed 0 bases, with 7 bases lying between them. The CDR3 nucleotides read TGTGCCAGCAGCAGAACGTACCAAGAGACCCAGTACTTC. Translated, it gives CASSRTYQETQYF.

This clonotype was counted between two and nine times. This sequence joins TRBV25-1 and TRBJ1-5, with 7 bases lining up with TRBD1. CDR3 size: 15 residues. CDR1 is MGHDK and CDR2 is SYGVNS in the germline V gene. Germline trimming cut 4 bases from V and 5 bases from J; bases unmatched to any gene: 8. The CDR3 here is CASSGTGGGYQPQHF. CDR3 sequence (DNA): TGTGCCAGCAGTGGGACAGGTGGCGGGTATCAGCCCCAGCATTTT.

The rearrangement links TRBV5-1 to TRBJ2-5, with TRBD2 matching 12 bases. Germline-derived CDR1 and CDR2 are SGHRS and YFSETQ. This CDR3 is 14 amino acids long. J lost 3 bases, V lost 6 bases, and 3 bases had no gene match. The CDR3 protein is CASTRTSGEETQYF. The DNA for the CDR3 is TGCGCCAGCACACGGACTAGCGGGGAAGAGACCCAGTACTTC.